This T cell receptor (beta chain) was captured in a study of memory CD4+ T cells and cytomegalovirus serostatus. The germline V gene encodes CDR1 KGHSH and CDR2 LQKENI. V shed 3 bases, J shed 9 bases, and the junction held 14 bases outside the gene matches. CDR3 length: 15 residues. The protocol was immunoSEQ multiplex PCR, while the TCRdb copy is restricted to in-frame clones and leaves out a portion. The table records 50,000 or so clones, about four fifths of them present only once. Single viable CD3+CD4+CD8-CD45RO+ cells were sorted as the memory CD4+ T cells. The rearrangement joins TRBV18 to TRBJ2-7; 7 bases line up with TRBD2. The TCR comes from an adult in good health and CMV-seropositive. Input material: memory CD4+ T cells from blood. CDR3 bases: TGTGCCAGCTCACCCCAGGGATCCGAGCGGGGACTGCAGTACTTC. This gives the protein CASSPQGSERGLQYF.